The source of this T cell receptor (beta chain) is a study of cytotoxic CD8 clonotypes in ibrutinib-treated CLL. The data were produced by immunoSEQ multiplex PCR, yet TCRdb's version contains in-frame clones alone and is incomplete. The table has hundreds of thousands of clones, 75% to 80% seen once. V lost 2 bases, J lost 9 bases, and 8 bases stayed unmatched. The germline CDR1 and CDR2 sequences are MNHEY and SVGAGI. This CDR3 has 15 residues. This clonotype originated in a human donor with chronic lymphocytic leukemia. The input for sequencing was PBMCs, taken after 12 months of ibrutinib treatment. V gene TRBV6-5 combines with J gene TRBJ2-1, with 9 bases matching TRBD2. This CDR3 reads CASSYGLSGRGEQFF. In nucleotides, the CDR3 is TGTGCCAGCAGTTACGGCCTTAGCGGGAGAGGTGAGCAGTTCTTC.